The TCR beta chain described here comes from a study of blood T cells in healthy people across ages. The study, taken as a whole, reports: Observed TCR beta diversity per million T cells went down as age went up. This fall followed a roughly linear course with age. A strong correlation was seen between TCR beta diversity and naive T cell percentage.

On this clonotype itself: What it binds is not known.

Alongside a J-beta primer mix, a sample-barcoded 5' primer served in a second PCR lasting about 7 to 11 cycles. TCRdb passed the 5' RACE reads through MiXCR, listing each CDR3 protein once. The sample includes about 1.8 million distinct CDR3 sequences, 40% to 55% of them seen just once. The sequence was collected from a woman between 40 and 50 years old in good health. Sequencing used blood.

The CDR3 region is CASSFLAEQFF. CDR3 DNA: TGTGCCAGCAGTTTTTTAGCTGAGCAGTTCTTC. The V and J genes are TRBV28 and TRBJ2-1; D remains unclear. Germline CDR1 reads MDHEN; CDR2 reads SYDVKM. The CDR3 is 11 amino acids. Trimming removed 3 bases at V and 9 bases at J, with 6 bases between.